This entry concerns a single T cell receptor beta chain. This specimen includes other DNA sequences encoding the same CDR3. The ends lost 5 bases at V and 6 bases at J; junction bases unmatched: 5. The CDR3 has 15 amino acids. Germline loops: CDR1 SGHTA, CDR2 FQGTGA. PCR used 60 Vbeta primers and 13 Jbeta primers. Using immunoSEQ multiplex PCR, the repertoire was profiled, and TCRdb retains in-frame clones only, with some absent. The sample yields approximately 100,000 clones, around 72% seen once. This entry comes from a study of cytomegalovirus exposure and HLA in healthy donors. In the study overall: Genotyping of about 400 donors showed that around 81% belonged to the Caucasian-associated ancestry cluster.

The chain uses TRBV7-3 and TRBJ2-1; 12 nucleotides align to TRBD2. The sequenced sample consisted of PBMCs. This receptor was obtained from a male donor in good health and CMV-seronegative. In DNA form, the CDR3 reads TGTGCCAGCAGCCCACTAGCGGGAGGCTCCAATGAGCAGTTCTTC. This codes for CASSPLAGGSNEQFF.